This TCR beta chain comes out of a study of OX40 agonist ivuxolimab in advanced cancers. In the study overall: Patients were infused with ivuxolimab every 2 weeks at 0.01 to 10 mg/kg. Findings of the study overall: Within 6 weeks, CD4+ and CD8+ blood T cells expanded clonally at 0.1 to 3.0 mg/kg. Expanded clones were, on average, more numerous among CD8+ T cells than CD4+.

Clones were sequenced by immunoSEQ multiplex PCR, and TCRdb holds only the in-frame ones, with some missing. The sample includes tens of thousands of clones, around four fifths of them seen just once. Germline-derived CDR1 and CDR2 are MDHEN and SYDVKM. CDR3 length equals 14 residues. Trimming stripped 2 bases from V and 0 bases from J, with 8 bases between. Worth noting for this clone: Its antigen is as yet unknown.

The material sequenced was CD4+ or CD8+ T cells sorted from blood, taken in a trial of the OX40 agonist ivuxolimab. The chain employs TRBV28 and TRBJ2-7; a weak D match, TRBD2 (5 bases). The sequence was collected from an adult with an advanced solid tumor such as melanoma, head and neck, liver or kidney cancer. DNA for the CDR3: TGTGCCAGCAGTTTAGCAGCGGACTCCTACGAGCAGTACTTC. Translating gives CASSLAADSYEQYF.